The clone carrying this T cell receptor (beta chain) was picked up one time. Its antigen remains unknown. The entry originates in a study of cytomegalovirus exposure and HLA in healthy donors. The PCR ran on 60 Vbeta and 13 Jbeta primers. In the original processing: Later work found approximately 87 million unique TCR beta chains, with approximately 12 million shared. Method: immunoSEQ multiplex PCR; TCRdb's copy keeps in-frame clones and lacks some. That table supplies the V and J calls and clone size; D and trimming were determined from the DNA. This sample has more than 110,000 clones, with 70% found just once. This CDR3 spans 14 amino acids. V dropped 0 bases and J dropped 2 bases, with 8 bases sitting between them. The germline V gene encodes CDR1 SGHRS and CDR2 YFSETQ. Overall study findings and caveats: In a later analysis, TCR beta V- and J-gene trimming showed a link to a missense DCLRE1C variant.

The sequence came from a woman between 55 and 75 years old in good health and CMV-seropositive. The chain carries TRBV5-1 and TRBJ1-1; D is undetermined. The sequenced material came from PBMCs. CDR3 region: CASSLGTSNTEAFF. CDR3 coding DNA: TGCGCCAGCAGCTTGGGTACTTCAAACACTGAAGCTTTCTTT.